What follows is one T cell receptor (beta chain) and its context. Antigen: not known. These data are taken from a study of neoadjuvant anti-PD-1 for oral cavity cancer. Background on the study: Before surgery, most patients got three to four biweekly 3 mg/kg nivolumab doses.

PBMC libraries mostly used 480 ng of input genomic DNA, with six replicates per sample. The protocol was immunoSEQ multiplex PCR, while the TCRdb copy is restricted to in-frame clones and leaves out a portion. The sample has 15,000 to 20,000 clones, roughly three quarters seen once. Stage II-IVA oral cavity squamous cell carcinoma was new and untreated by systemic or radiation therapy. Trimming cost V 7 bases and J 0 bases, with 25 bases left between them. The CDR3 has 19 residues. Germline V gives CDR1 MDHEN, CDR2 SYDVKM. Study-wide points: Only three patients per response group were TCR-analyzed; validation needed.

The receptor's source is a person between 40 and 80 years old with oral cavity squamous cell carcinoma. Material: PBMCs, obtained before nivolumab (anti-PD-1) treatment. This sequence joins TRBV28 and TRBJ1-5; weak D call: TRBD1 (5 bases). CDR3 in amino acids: CASTFGAFGGSNSNQPQHF. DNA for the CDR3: TGTGCCAGCACCTTTGGGGCATTTGGGGGGTCCAATAGCAATCAGCCCCAGCATTTT.